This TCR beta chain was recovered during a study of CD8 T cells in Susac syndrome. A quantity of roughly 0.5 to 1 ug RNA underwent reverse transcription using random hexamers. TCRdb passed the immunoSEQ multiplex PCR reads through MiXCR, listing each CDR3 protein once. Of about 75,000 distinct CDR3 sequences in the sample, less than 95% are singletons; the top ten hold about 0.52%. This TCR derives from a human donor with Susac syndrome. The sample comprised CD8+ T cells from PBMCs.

The CDR3 bases are TGTGCCAGCAGTGAAAGGACGTATAATTCACCCCTCCACTTT. Protein sequence: CASSERTYNSPLHF. This rearrangement joins TRBV25-1 to TRBJ1-6, with D unclear. The germline V and J ends were trimmed by 2 bases and 4 bases, with 6 bases remaining between them. The CDR3 is 14 residues long. The V gene's germline CDR1 is MGHDK and CDR2 SYGVNS. Drawing the rest from reference TRBV25-1 and TRBJ1-6, the complete variable domain is EADIYQTPRYLVIGTGKKITLECSQTMGHDKMYWYQQDPGMELHLIHYSYGVNSTEKGDLSSESTVSRIRTEHFPLTLESARPSHTSQYLCASSERTYNSPLHFGNGTRLTVT.